Below are 24 T cell receptor beta chains sequenced from a single sample in a study of cytomegalovirus exposure and HLA in healthy donors. Vbeta (60) and Jbeta (13) primers were used in the PCR. The table came from immunoSEQ multiplex PCR; TCRdb's copy has only in-frame clones and leaves some out. The sample holds nearly 110,000 clones, 60% to 80% seen once. The sequenced sample consisted of PBMCs. The receptors shown here come from a female donor in good health and CMV-seronegative.

The rearrangement links TRBV30 to TRBJ2-1; 7 bases match TRBD2. J gave up 10 bases and V 2 bases, and 8 bases lay outside the gene matches. The germline V gene encodes CDR1 GTSNPN and CDR2 SVGIG (reference sequence). The CDR3 sequence is 13 residues long. CDR3 coding DNA: TGTGCCTGGAGTCTCGGCGGGAGTAGAGAGCAGTTCTTC. It yields the protein CAWSLGGSREQFF. The whole variable domain, filled in from reference TRBV30 and TRBJ2-1, reads SQTIHQWPATLVQPVGSPLSLECTVEGTSNPNLYWYRQAAGRGLQLLFYSVGIGQISSEVPQNLSASRPQDRQFILSSKKLLLSDSGFYLCAWSLGGSREQFFGPGTRLTVL.

V is TRBV28 and J is TRBJ2-7; perhaps TRBD2 as D (6 bases). The CDR3 sequence is 15 residues long. The germline V gene encodes CDR1 MDHEN and CDR2 SYDVKM. Trimming took 6 bases from V and 6 from J, leaving 21 bases between them. CDR3 coding DNA: TGTGCCAGCAGGGAAGATTTTATCGGGGGAACCGAGCAGTACTTC. Protein product: CASREDFIGGTEQYF.

J is TRBJ2-2 and V is TRBV4-2; 7 nucleotides agree with TRBD2. With 1 base clipped from V and 4 bases from J, the junction kept 12 bases outside the gene matches. Per the germline V gene, CDR1 is LGHNA and CDR2 is YNFKEQ. The CDR3 is 18 amino acids. The CDR3 bases are TGTGCCAGCAGCCAAGTACTAGCGCAGAGTAGCGGCACCGGGGAGCTGTTTTTT. This sequence encodes CASSQVLAQSSGTGELFF.

The gene calls are TRBV13 and TRBJ2-5; possible D gene TRBD2, 5 bases. Per the germline V gene, CDR1 is PRHDT and CDR2 is FYEKMQ (reference sequence). The CDR3 is 14 residues long. V gave up 2 bases and J gave up 5 bases, with 12 bases separating them. CDR3 sequence reads: CASSLLRGWETQYF. As DNA, the CDR3 is TGTGCCAGCAGCTTACTCCGGGGATGGGAGACCCAGTACTTC.

This clone was found once. The chain links TRBV5-4 to TRBJ2-1, with D unresolved. Germline loops: CDR1 SGHNT, CDR2 YYREEE (reference sequence). Trimming stripped 0 bases from V and 0 bases from J, with 7 bases between. This CDR3 has 15 residues. CDR3 sequence: CASSLDLSSYNEQFF. The CDR3 region has the DNA TGTGCCAGCAGCTTGGACTTGAGCTCCTACAATGAGCAGTTCTTC.

The gene calls are TRBV11-1 and TRBJ1-2, with TRBD1 as a possible D gene (6 bases). Germline assignment: CDR1 SGHAT and CDR2 FQDESV (reference sequence). The CDR3 covers 14 residues. Trimming stripped 5 bases from V and 6 bases from J, with 16 bases between. The CDR3 protein is CASSMYRAPNGYTF. CDR3 nucleotide sequence: TGTGCCAGCAGCATGTACAGGGCCCCGAATGGCTACACCTTC.

The J gene is TRBJ1-2, the V gene TRBV6-1, with D perhaps matching TRBD1 (6 bases). CDR3 length: 12 residues. CDR1 MNHNS and CDR2 SASEGT come from the germline V gene. Trimming removed 1 base at V and 8 bases at J, with 8 bases between. The DNA for the CDR3 is TGTGCCAGCAGTGAAGGGGGGCGCGGCTACACCTTC. Its protein product is CASSEGGRGYTF.

The chain carries TRBV29-1 and TRBJ2-1; 10 bases map to TRBD2. The J segment lost 7 bases and the V segment lost 6 bases, leaving 9 bases of the junction unmatched. CDR3 length equals 14 residues. Germline assignment: CDR1 SQVTM and CDR2 ANQGSEA. CDR3 residues: CSVLAGPMGNEQFF. CDR3 nucleotides: TGCAGCGTACTAGCGGGGCCCATGGGGAATGAGCAGTTCTTC.

For the CDR3, the DNA is TGCGCCAGCAGCTTGAGGGGAGATACGCAGTATTTT. Translation: CASSLRGDTQYF. The chain carries TRBV5-1 and TRBJ2-3; D may be TRBD1 (5 bases). V was cut by 1 base and J by 5 bases, with 5 bases left in between. Germline loops: CDR1 SGHRS, CDR2 YFSETQ. This CDR3 is built from 12 residues.

V usage is TRBV5-4 and J usage is TRBJ2-5, with 10 bases identical to TRBD2. The CDR3 has 15 residues. Trimming cost V 6 bases and J 5 bases; bases outside gene matches: 10. Germline lookup yields CDR1 SGHNT and CDR2 YYREEE (reference sequence). The CDR3 sequence: CASMIAGGMGETQYF. For the CDR3, the DNA is TGTGCCAGCATGATAGCGGGAGGTATGGGGGAGACCCAGTACTTC.

The V gene is TRBV7-2, the J gene TRBJ2-2, with 7 bases fitting TRBD2. V was pared by 1 base and J by 5 bases, with 7 bases of the junction left unmatched. There are 16 residues in the CDR3. The germline V gene encodes CDR1 SGHTA and CDR2 FQGNSA. In DNA form, the CDR3 reads TGTGCCAGCAGCTTAGGGGCGGGAGTAGGAACCGGGGAGCTGTTTTTT. Protein: CASSLGAGVGTGELFF.

The chain joins TRBV9 to TRBJ1-2, with D perhaps matching TRBD1 (6 bases). The CDR3 runs 14 residues. Germline-derived CDR1 and CDR2 are SGDLS and YYNGEE. Trimming cost V 3 bases and J 8 bases, with 17 bases left between them. CDR3: CASSDRQGSGGYTF. As DNA, the CDR3 is TGTGCCAGCAGCGATCGGCAGGGGTCGGGAGGCTACACCTTC.

The rearrangement uses TRBV4-2 and TRBJ2-7; TRBD2 matches at 15 bases. CDR1 and CDR2 (germline): LGHNA, YNFKEQ. The CDR3 contains 18 residues. V lost 1 base, J lost 5 bases, and 9 bases stayed unmatched. The CDR3 coding sequence is TGTGCCAGCAGCCAAGGAGGACTAGCGGGAGGGTGGATCCACGAGCAGTACTTC. It translates to CASSQGGLAGGWIHEQYF.

The V call is TRBV29-1, the J call TRBJ2-3; possible D gene TRBD2, 6 bases. V was clipped by 0 bases and J by 6 bases, with 16 bases between them. The CDR3 sequence is 15 residues long. The V gene's germline CDR1 is SQVTM and CDR2 ANQGSEA. This CDR3 is CSVEDPTNRGDTQYF. For the CDR3, the DNA is TGCAGCGTTGAAGATCCAACCAATCGGGGGGATACGCAGTATTTT.

The CDR3 DNA reads as TGTGCCAGCATACGGGACAGTGGCAACACTGAAGCTTTCTTT. Translation gives CASIRDSGNTEAFF. V gene TRBV28 combines with J gene TRBJ1-1; TRBD1 matches at 7 bases. The CDR3 is 14 amino acids. With 7 bases clipped from V and 2 bases from J, the junction kept 7 bases outside the gene matches. From germline, CDR1 is MDHEN and CDR2 SYDVKM.

This clone was seen just once. This sequence joins TRBV9 and TRBJ1-1; D gene uncertain. From germline, CDR1 is SGDLS and CDR2 YYNGEE. V was cut by 0 bases and J by 11 bases, with 17 bases left in between. The CDR3 covers 14 residues. The CDR3 region has the DNA TGTGCCAGCAGCGTAGCGGGCGGGGAGCCTAGGGCTTTCTTT. It specifies CASSVAGGEPRAFF.

For the CDR3, the DNA is TGTGCCAGCAGTTTAAGAGTCGGGACAGGGACCTACGAGCAGTACTTC. Its translation: CASSLRVGTGTYEQYF. The V and J genes are TRBV27 and TRBJ2-7; 9 bases align to TRBD1. V lost 2 bases and J lost 2; bases outside the gene matches: 7. Germline CDR1 is MNHEY and CDR2 is SMNVEV (reference sequence). The CDR3 is made up of 16 amino acids.

CDR3 coding DNA: TGTGCCAGCTCAGGACTAGCGGGAGTTGATACGCAGTATTTT. It encodes CASSGLAGVDTQYF. The chain has TRBV18 and TRBJ2-3; the match to TRBD2 covers 13 bases. V shed 5 bases, J shed 6 bases, and the junction held 2 bases outside the gene matches. The CDR3 has 14 amino acids. Per the germline V gene, CDR1 is KGHSH and CDR2 is LQKENI.

This clone has only one observation. The identical CDR3 is also encoded by other nucleotide sequences in the sample. The J gene is TRBJ2-3, the V gene TRBV2, with 14 bases matching TRBD2. The V gene end was trimmed by 8 bases and the J gene end by 1 base; junction bases not matched to a gene: 5. CDR1 SNHLY and CDR2 FYNNEI come from the germline V gene. The length of the CDR3 is 16 residues. The CDR3 spells CASGLGLAGGTDTQYF. The CDR3 nucleotides read TGTGCCAGCGGCTTGGGACTAGCGGGAGGCACAGATACGCAGTATTTT.

The chain has TRBV9 and TRBJ2-3; D gene unclear. The CDR3 loop spans 14 amino acids. Looked up from germline, CDR1 is SGDLS and CDR2 is YYNGEE. V lost 4 bases and J 1 base, leaving 10 bases between the germline ends. The CDR3 is CASSPHQGTDTQYF. For the CDR3, the DNA is TGTGCCAGCAGCCCCCACCAGGGCACAGATACGCAGTATTTT.

This clone was detected only once. The CDR3 region has the DNA TGTGCCAGCAGACAGGGGCAAAACACTGAAGCTTTCTTT. Translation: CASRQGQNTEAFF. This rearrangement joins TRBV6-5 to TRBJ1-1; 7 bases are shared with TRBD1. V shed 6 bases and J 2 bases; nucleotides not matched to a gene: 3. The CDR3 runs to 13 residues. Germline V gives CDR1 MNHEY, CDR2 SVGAGI.

This chain uses TRBV28 with TRBJ1-5; 8 positions agree with TRBD1. Trimming at V came to 6 bases and at J to 7 bases, leaving 8 bases not matched to a gene. CDR1 and CDR2 from the germline V gene are MDHEN and SYDVKM. The CDR3 spans 14 residues. The CDR3 here is CASRADRAGQPQHF. The CDR3 coding sequence is TGTGCCAGCAGGGCGGACAGGGCCGGGCAGCCCCAGCATTTT. The full variable domain, completed using reference TRBV28 and TRBJ1-5, is DVKVTQSSRYLVKRTGEKVFLECVQDMDHENMFWYRQDPGLGLRLIYFSYDVKMKEKGDIPEGYSVSREKKERFSLILESASTNQTSMYLCASRADRAGQPQHFGDGTRLSIL.

The chain has TRBV7-6 and TRBJ2-3; tentatively, D is TRBD2 (5 bases). CDR1 is SGHVS and CDR2 is FNYEAQ in the germline V gene. The V gene lost 5 bases and the J gene lost 0 bases, with 15 bases spanning the gap. The CDR3 sequence is 16 residues long. The CDR3: CASSPQALVSTDTQYF. DNA of the CDR3: TGTGCCAGCAGCCCACAAGCACTAGTGAGCACAGATACGCAGTATTTT.

The CDR3 loop is CASSGGPEVGLADYNEQFF. The DNA for the CDR3 is TGTGCCAGCAGCGGGGGCCCGGAGGTTGGGCTAGCGGACTACAATGAGCAGTTCTTC. This chain links TRBV5-4 with TRBJ2-1; D is possibly TRBD2 (7 bases). This CDR3 has 19 residues. CDR1 and CDR2 (germline): SGHNT, YYREEE (reference sequence). The V gene lost 4 bases and the J gene lost 3 bases, with 26 bases spanning the gap.